These T cell receptor beta chains were read from a single sample in a study of blood T cell repertoires in COVID-19. TCRdb's copy holds only in-frame clones and misses some; the assay was immunoSEQ multiplex PCR. The sample consists of around 200,000 clones, 75% to 90% of them appearing once. Sample: PBMCs or T cells enriched from blood (not recorded which). These receptors all come from a woman under 40 who had been exposed to COVID-19. CDR3s include the opening cysteine and the closing phenylalanine or tryptophan. A D gene is named only where the DNA matches it firmly. Size is stated for part of the rows, as once, few or many counts, or as a class when the clone is expanded.

>TRBJ2-7|TRBV18|TRBD1|.
TGTGCCAGCTCACCACAGACAGGGTCGGTCGAGCAGTACTTC
CASSPQTGSVEQYF
>TRBJ2-1|TRBV4-2|TRBD2|.
TGTGCCAGCAGCCAAGGGACTAGCGGGGGCCGGGTCTACAATGAGCAGTTCTTC
CASSQGTSGGRVYNEQFF
>TRBJ1-1|TRBV5-6|.|.
TGTGCCAGCAGCTTCCAGGGCGGCACTGAAGCTTTCTTT
CASSFQGGTEAFF
>TRBJ2-1|TRBV11-2|TRBD2|few
TGTGCCAGCAGCTTAGCGTTCGGGGGGGGGCCGAGTGAGCAGTTCTTC
CASSLAFGGGPSEQFF
>TRBJ2-6|TRBV7-2|.|.
TGTGCCAGCAGCCCCAGGGTCTCTGGGGCCAACGTCCTGACTTTC
CASSPRVSGANVLTF
>TRBJ1-5|TRBV10-2|.|.
TGCGCCAGCAGTATAACAGGGCGAGGACAGCCCCAGCATTTT
CASSITGRGQPQHF
>TRBJ2-5|TRBV5-1|TRBD1|.
TGCGCCAGCAGCCCTAACAGGGGCGGAGAGACCCAGTACTTC
CASSPNRGGETQYF
>TRBJ2-1|TRBV29-1|TRBD2|once
TGCAGCGCAAGGACTAGCGCGTACAATGAGCAGTTCTTC
CSARTSAYNEQFF
>TRBJ2-7|TRBV6-5|.|.
TGTGCCAGCAGCCGGACTCTAAGCTCCTACGAGCAGTACTTC
CASSRTLSSYEQYF
>TRBJ2-5|TRBV7-8|TRBD2|.
TGTGCCAGCAGCTACCCCGCCGGGGGGGGGTACCAAGAGACCCAGTACTTC
CASSYPAGGGYQETQYF
>TRBJ1-2|TRBV6-5|TRBD1|few
TGTGCCAGCAGTTACTCGACAGGGTTTGACTATGGCTACACCTTC
CASSYSTGFDYGYTF
>TRBJ1-1|TRBV4-1|.|.
TGCGCCAGCAGCTTTAGGACAGAGAACACTGAAGCTTTCTTT
CASSFRTENTEAFF
>TRBJ1-2|TRBV7-3|TRBD1|few
TGTGCCAGCAGCTTAGCCCACCGTGAGGGGGCGGTCACCTTC
CASSLAHREGAVTF
>TRBJ2-7|TRBV5-1|.|.
TGCGCCAGCAGCGACAGTTCCTACGAGCAGTACTTC
CASSDSSYEQYF
>TRBJ1-1|TRBV6-4|TRBD1|.
TGTGCCAGCAGCCCCGACAGGGCTGGTATGGCTTTCTTT
CASSPDRAGMAFF
>TRBJ2-3|TRBV5-1|TRBD1|.
TGCGCCAGCAGCCGGACCGGGACAGGGTCCACAGATACGCAGTATTTT
CASSRTGTGSTDTQYF
>TRBJ1-1|TRBV10-3|TRBD1|.
TGTGCCATAGGGGACAGCCACACTGAAGCTTTCTTT
CAIGDSHTEAFF
>TRBJ1-1|TRBV19|.|.
TGTGCCAGTAGTCGGGGGGGTGCTTCGAACACTGAAGCTTTCTTT
CASSRGGASNTEAFF
>TRBJ2-1|TRBV3-1/TRBV3-2|.|.
TGTGCCAGCAGCCTAGGGGGGGAACTATACAATGAGCAGTTCTTC
CASSLGGELYNEQFF
>TRBJ1-2|TRBV5-6|TRBD1|few
TGTGCCCGAGGGACAGGGGGAAATGGCTACACCTTC
CARGTGGNGYTF
>TRBJ1-1|TRBV6-5|.|few
TGTGCTACACAGGGCAGGGTGAACACTGAAGCTTTCTTT
CATQGRVNTEAFF
>TRBJ1-2|TRBV18|TRBD1|.
TGTGCCAGCTCCCGGACAGGGGAAGGCTATGGCTACACCTTC
CASSRTGEGYGYTF